These 25 T cell receptor beta chains were sequenced from one sample in a study of graft-versus-host responses after intestinal transplantation. The protocol was immunoSEQ multiplex PCR, while the TCRdb copy is restricted to in-frame clones and leaves out a portion. The data hold about 3,200 clones, with about 92% observed a single time. The material sequenced was bone marrow, taken more than 350 days after transplant. The receptors were sampled from a human patient who received an intestinal transplant, so some T cells may come from the graft donor.

The chain uses TRBV4-1 and TRBJ1-5; the match to TRBD1 covers 7 bases. Germline V CDR1 and CDR2: MGHRA, YSYEKL. The CDR3 runs 16 residues. Trimming took 4 bases from V and 5 from J; bases not matched to a gene: 11. The CDR3 DNA follows: TGCGCCAGCAGCCTTTCCCCGACAGGGAGGGATCAGCCCCAGCATTTT. This sequence encodes CASSLSPTGRDQPQHF.

V usage is TRBV7-6 and J usage is TRBJ2-1; TRBD2 might be the D (7 bases). The CDR3 extends over 17 amino acids. Trimming removed 1 base from V and 4 bases from J, with 17 bases in between. CDR1 and CDR2 from the germline V gene are SGHVS and FNYEAQ. In nucleotides, the CDR3 is TGTGCCAGCAGCTTAGGTTTTAGGGGGGGGCGTTACAATGAGCAGTTCTTC. Protein: CASSLGFRGGRYNEQFF.

The J gene is TRBJ2-3, the V gene TRBV4-2; 15 bases match TRBD2. Trimming took 4 bases from V and 2 from J; bases not matched to a gene: 1. CDR1 LGHNA and CDR2 YNFKEQ come from the germline V gene. The CDR3 sequence is 16 residues long. In DNA, the CDR3 is TGTGCCAGCAGCCGGACTAGCGGGGGGGCCACAGATACGCAGTATTTT. Translating it yields CASSRTSGGATDTQYF.

This clone was observed a handful of times. The chain links TRBV11-1 to TRBJ2-2, with 15 bases identical to TRBD2. CDR3 length: 17 residues. Trimming took 5 bases from V and 3 from J; bases not matched to a gene: 4. Looked up from germline, CDR1 is SGHAT and CDR2 is FQDESV (reference sequence). The CDR3 DNA sequence: TGTGCCAGCAGCCGGACTAGCGGGGGGGCCGACACCGGGGAGCTGTTTTTT. It is translated as CASSRTSGGADTGELFF.

This chain uses TRBV4-2 with TRBJ2-2, with 9 bases that match TRBD2. The junction had 2 bases not matched to a gene; V was cut back by 0 bases and J by 6 bases. Germline values: CDR1 LGHNA, CDR2 YNFKEQ. The CDR3 length is 15 residues. DNA for the CDR3: TGTGCCAGCAGCCAAGATGCGGGGGGGCCCGGGGAGCTGTTTTTT. Protein sequence: CASSQDAGGPGELFF.

This chain uses TRBV7-3 with TRBJ2-1; TRBD1 matches at 7 bases. The CDR3 is 16 residues long. Trimming took 2 bases from V and 0 from J; bases not matched to a gene: 4. From germline, CDR1 is SGHTA and CDR2 FQGTGA. The DNA of the CDR3 is TGTGCCAGCAGCTTACAGGGACAGATCTCCTACAATGAGCAGTTCTTC. Its translation is CASSLQGQISYNEQFF.

This rearrangement joins TRBV6-1 to TRBJ2-7, with 9 bases that match TRBD2. The germline gives CDR1 MNHNS, CDR2 SASEGT. J was trimmed by 5 bases and V by 3 bases; bases with no gene match: 8. The CDR3 spans 15 residues. The CDR3 is CASSDAAGGRDEQYF. CDR3 bases: TGTGCCAGCAGTGACGCGGCGGGAGGGCGCGACGAGCAGTACTTC.

The chain has TRBV6-5 and TRBJ1-1; D remains unclear. Trimming stripped 5 bases from V and 10 bases from J, with 8 bases between. CDR1 and CDR2 (germline): MNHEY, SVGAGI. This CDR3 has 10 residues. The CDR3 nucleotides are TGTGCCAGCAGTGAAGCCGGAGCTTTCTTT. Encoded protein: CASSEAGAFF.

The chain recombines TRBV10-3 with TRBJ2-3; D is perhaps TRBD2 (5 bases). Germline V gene lookup returns CDR1 ENHRY and CDR2 SYGVKD. V was pared by 0 bases and J by 1 base, with 5 bases between. This CDR3 spans 14 amino acids. CDR3 loop: CAISESGGTDTQYF. As DNA, the CDR3 is TGTGCCATCAGTGAGTCGGGAGGCACAGATACGCAGTATTTT.

The rearrangement links TRBV9 to TRBJ2-3; 8 bases agree with TRBD1. This CDR3 comprises 16 residues. The trim removed 0 bases at V and 3 bases at J, leaving 6 bases unmatched. Germline-derived CDR1 and CDR2 are SGDLS and YYNGEE. CDR3 amino acids: CASSVGTGGRTDTQYF. Here the CDR3 DNA reads TGTGCCAGCAGCGTAGGAACAGGGGGTAGGACAGATACGCAGTATTTT.

J is TRBJ2-5 and V is TRBV4-2; D may be TRBD1 or TRBD2 (5 bases each). V was shortened by 0 bases and J by 3 bases, with 11 bases between the two germline ends. Per germline, CDR1 LGHNA and CDR2 YNFKEQ. The CDR3 runs 15 residues. The CDR3 coding sequence is TGTGCCAGCAGCCAAGATCCCGGGGCCGAAGAGACCCAGTACTTC. This sequence encodes CASSQDPGAEETQYF.

The chain is built from TRBV5-1 and TRBJ1-2; 10 nucleotides agree with TRBD1. The CDR3 runs 16 residues. Per germline, CDR1 SGHRS and CDR2 YFSETQ. Trimming cost V 0 bases and J 8 bases; bases outside gene matches: 10. The CDR3 spells CASSLGTGTGDDGYTF. CDR3 nucleotides: TGCGCCAGCAGCTTGGGAACCGGGACAGGGGATGACGGCTACACCTTC.

V is TRBV6-1 and J is TRBJ1-2; the D gene is possibly TRBD1 (6 bases). V was pared by 6 bases and J by 5 bases, with 16 bases between. There are 14 residues in the CDR3. CDR1 and CDR2 from the germline V gene are MNHNS and SASEGT. The CDR3 loop reads CASSLTGFNYGYTF. Written as DNA, the CDR3 is TGTGCCAGCAGCCTTACAGGGTTTAATTATGGCTACACCTTC.

This chain joins TRBV5-4 and TRBJ1-1; a weak D match, TRBD1 (6 bases). In germline, CDR1 is SGHNT, CDR2 YYREEE (reference sequence). The CDR3 runs 12 residues. The V gene lost 0 bases and the J gene lost 8 bases, with 8 bases spanning the gap. CDR3: CASSLGDREAFF. The CDR3 coding sequence is TGTGCCAGCAGCTTGGGTGACAGGGAAGCTTTCTTT.

The J gene is TRBJ1-2, the V gene TRBV6-1; 7 nucleotides align to TRBD1. The V gene end was trimmed by 3 bases and the J gene end by 2 bases; junction bases not matched to a gene: 0. This CDR3 comprises 13 residues. CDR1 MNHNS and CDR2 SASEGT come from the germline V gene. CDR3 sequence reads: CASSDRGNYGYTF. The CDR3 DNA is TGTGCCAGCAGTGACAGGGGGAACTATGGCTACACCTTC.

This chain uses TRBV9 with TRBJ2-1; 7 bases are shared with TRBD1. The V gene's germline CDR1 is SGDLS and CDR2 YYNGEE. V lost 1 base and J lost 3; bases outside the gene matches: 4. This CDR3 comprises 15 residues. CDR3 DNA sequence: TGTGCCAGCAGCGTACACAGGGGCGACTACAATGAGCAGTTCTTC. Protein sequence: CASSVHRGDYNEQFF.

Comment on this clone: The junction differs from germline at one of its ends, possibly a read error. The chain is built from TRBV7-7 and TRBJ2-1; TRBD2 aligns across 14 bases. This CDR3 is 17 amino acids long. Germline CDR1 is SSHAT and CDR2 is FNYEAQ (reference sequence). The CDR3 DNA reads as TGTGCTAGCAGCGAACGACTAGCGGGAGGGCCCAACAATGAGCAGTTCTTC. It encodes CASSERLAGGPNNEQFF.

The table lists this clone with a count of one. This chain connects TRBV2 to TRBJ2-2; 8 bases are a match to TRBD1. V trimming: 8 bases; J trimming: 5 bases; junction bases outside the gene matches: 4. Germline CDR1 SNHLY, CDR2 FYNNEI. The CDR3 totals 13 residues. The DNA for the CDR3 is TGTGCCAGCGCGCGACAGGGGACCGGGGAGCTGTTTTTT. This codes for CASARQGTGELFF.

The chain links TRBV5-1 to TRBJ2-2; 7 nucleotides align to TRBD2. The J segment lost 0 bases and the V segment lost 4 bases, leaving 9 bases of the junction unmatched. The V gene's germline CDR1 is SGHRS and CDR2 YFSETQ. The CDR3 spans 17 residues. The CDR3 DNA sequence: TGCGCCAGCAGCCCTCGGGTAGCGGGCCCGAACACCGGGGAGCTGTTTTTT. Protein product: CASSPRVAGPNTGELFF.

The chain employs TRBV5-5 and TRBJ2-3; D not certain. This CDR3 is 16 amino acids long. V lost 0 bases to trimming and J lost 3 bases, with 14 bases between them. Per germline, CDR1 SGHKS and CDR2 YYEKEE (reference sequence). CDR3 in amino acids: CASSLGLFVGTDTQYF. CDR3 bases: TGTGCCAGCAGCTTGGGACTTTTCGTAGGGACAGATACGCAGTATTTT. Supplemented by reference TRBV5-5 and TRBJ2-3, the full variable domain reads DAGVTQSPTHLIKTRGQQVTLRCSPISGHKSVSWYQQVLGQGPQFIFQYYEKEERGRGNFPDRFSARQFPNYSSELNVNALLLGDSALYLCASSLGLFVGTDTQYFGPGTRLTVL.

The rearrangement joins TRBV5-1 to TRBJ2-7; 8 bases agree with TRBD1. This CDR3 comprises 13 residues. Trimming cost V 6 bases and J 2 bases; bases outside gene matches: 4. Germline V gene lookup returns CDR1 SGHRS and CDR2 YFSETQ. CDR3 in DNA: TGCGCCAGCACCAAGGACAGGGCCTACGAGCAGTACTTC. It yields the protein CASTKDRAYEQYF.

This chain connects TRBV6-4 to TRBJ2-2; D is perhaps TRBD1 (5 bases). The V gene lost 0 bases and the J gene lost 0 bases, with 5 bases spanning the gap. CDR1 and CDR2 (germline): MRHNA, SNTAGT. The CDR3 is 15 residues long. CDR3 sequence: CASSDSGANTGELFF. In DNA, the CDR3 is TGTGCCAGCAGTGACTCAGGGGCGAACACCGGGGAGCTGTTTTTT.

The V gene is TRBV10-2, the J gene TRBJ2-3; D remains ambiguous. This CDR3 has 11 residues. Germline-derived CDR1 and CDR2 are WSHSY and SAAADI. The V end lost 2 bases, the J end lost 4 bases, and 1 base lay between the germline ends. For the CDR3, the DNA is TGCGCCAGCAGTGAGGCAGATACGCAGTATTTT. Amino acid sequence: CASSEADTQYF.

The chain is built from TRBV15 and TRBJ2-3, with D perhaps assigned TRBD1 or TRBD2 (5 bases each). Germline CDR1 LNHNV, CDR2 YYDKDF (reference sequence). Trimming took off 1 base at V and 8 bases at J, with 10 bases between the two ends. The CDR3 loop spans 13 amino acids. The CDR3 bases are TGTGCCACCAGCAGAGGGGACGGAGGTACGCAGTATTTT. Amino acids: CATSRGDGGTQYF.

The rearrangement links TRBV5-6 to TRBJ1-6, with D maybe TRBD1 (6 bases). V was clipped by 2 bases and J by 7 bases, with 16 bases between them. CDR3 size: 16 residues. CDR1 SGHDT and CDR2 YYEEEE come from the germline V gene. This CDR3 reads CASSFRGALGNSPLHF. As DNA, the CDR3 is TGTGCCAGCAGCTTCCGGGGGGCTCTTGGGAATTCACCCCTCCACTTT.